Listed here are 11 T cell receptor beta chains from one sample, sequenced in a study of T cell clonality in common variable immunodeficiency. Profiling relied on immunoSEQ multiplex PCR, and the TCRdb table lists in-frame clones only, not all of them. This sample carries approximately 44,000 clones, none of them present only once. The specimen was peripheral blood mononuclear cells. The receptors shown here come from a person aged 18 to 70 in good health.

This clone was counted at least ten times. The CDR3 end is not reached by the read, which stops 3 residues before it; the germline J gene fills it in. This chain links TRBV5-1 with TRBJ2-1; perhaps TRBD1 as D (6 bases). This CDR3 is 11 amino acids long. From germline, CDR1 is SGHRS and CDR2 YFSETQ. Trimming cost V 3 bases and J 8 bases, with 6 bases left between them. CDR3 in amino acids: CASSYRDEQFF. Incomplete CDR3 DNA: TGCGCCAGCAGCTACAGGGATGAG.

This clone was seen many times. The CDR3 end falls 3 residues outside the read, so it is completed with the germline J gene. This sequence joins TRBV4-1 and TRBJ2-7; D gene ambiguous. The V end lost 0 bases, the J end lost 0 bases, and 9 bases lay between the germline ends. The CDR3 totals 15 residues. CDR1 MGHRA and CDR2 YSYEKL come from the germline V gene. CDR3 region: CASSQDKAYSYEQYF. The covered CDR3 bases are TGCGCCAGCAGCCAAGATAAAGCCTACTCCTACGAG.

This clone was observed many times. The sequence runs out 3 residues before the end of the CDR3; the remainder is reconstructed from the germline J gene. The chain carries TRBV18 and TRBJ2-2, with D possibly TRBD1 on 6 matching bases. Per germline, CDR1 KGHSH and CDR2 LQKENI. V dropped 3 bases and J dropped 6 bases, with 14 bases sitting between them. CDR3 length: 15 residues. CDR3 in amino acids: CASSPDRVNPGELFF. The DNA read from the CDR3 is TGTGCCAGCTCACCGGACAGAGTTAACCCCGGGGAG.

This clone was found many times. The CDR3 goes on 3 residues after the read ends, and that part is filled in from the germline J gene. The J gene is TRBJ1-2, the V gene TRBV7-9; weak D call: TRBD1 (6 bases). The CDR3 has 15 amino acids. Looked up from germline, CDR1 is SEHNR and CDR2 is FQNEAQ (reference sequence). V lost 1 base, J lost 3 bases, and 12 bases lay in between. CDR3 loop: CASSLGVDSYYGYTF. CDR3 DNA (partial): TGTGCCAGCAGCTTAGGGGTGGACAGTTACTATGGC.

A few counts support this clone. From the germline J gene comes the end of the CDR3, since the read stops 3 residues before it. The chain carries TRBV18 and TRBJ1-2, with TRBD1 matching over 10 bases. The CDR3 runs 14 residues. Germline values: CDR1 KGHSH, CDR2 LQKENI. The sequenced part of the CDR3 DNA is TGTGCCAGCTCACCAAGGGACAGGGGCAACGAC. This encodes CASSPRDRGND. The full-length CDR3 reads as CASSPRDRGNDYTF.

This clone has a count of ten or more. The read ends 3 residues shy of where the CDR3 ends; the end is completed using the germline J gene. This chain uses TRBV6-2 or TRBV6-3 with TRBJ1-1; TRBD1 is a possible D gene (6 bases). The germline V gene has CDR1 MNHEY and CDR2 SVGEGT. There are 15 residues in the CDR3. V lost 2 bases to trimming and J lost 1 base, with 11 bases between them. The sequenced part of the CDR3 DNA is TGTGCCAGCAGTTACCACGGCAGGGGGAACACTGAA. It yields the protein CASSYHGRGNTE. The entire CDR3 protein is CASSYHGRGNTEAFF.

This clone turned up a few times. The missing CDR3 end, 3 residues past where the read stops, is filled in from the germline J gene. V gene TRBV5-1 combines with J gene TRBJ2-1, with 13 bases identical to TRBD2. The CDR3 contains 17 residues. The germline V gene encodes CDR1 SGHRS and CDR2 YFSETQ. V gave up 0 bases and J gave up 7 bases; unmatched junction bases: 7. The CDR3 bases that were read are TGCGCCAGCAGCTTGGCAAGGACTAGCGGGAGTATAAATGAG. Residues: CASSLARTSGSINE. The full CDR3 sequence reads CASSLARTSGSINEQFF.

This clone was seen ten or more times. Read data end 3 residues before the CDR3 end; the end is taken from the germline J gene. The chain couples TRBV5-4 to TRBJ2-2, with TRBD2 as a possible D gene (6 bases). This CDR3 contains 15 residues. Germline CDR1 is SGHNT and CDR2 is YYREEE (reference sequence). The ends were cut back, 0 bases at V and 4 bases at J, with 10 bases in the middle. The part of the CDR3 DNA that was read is TGTGCCAGCAGCTTGGAAGCGGGCCGCACCGGGGAG. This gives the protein CASSLEAGRTGE. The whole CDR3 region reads CASSLEAGRTGELFF.

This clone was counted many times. CDR3 bases read: TGTGCCAGCAGTTTCCCCTCAGCGCACAGGGGCACAGATACG. Amino acids: CASSFPSAHRGTDT. The entire CDR3 reads CASSFPSAHRGTDTQYF. J is TRBJ2-3 and V is TRBV12-3 or TRBV12-4, with D perhaps matching TRBD1 (6 bases). The read ends 3 residues early relative to the CDR3; the germline J gene fills the gap. The CDR3 has 17 amino acids. V gave up 3 bases and J gave up 1 base, with 17 bases separating them.

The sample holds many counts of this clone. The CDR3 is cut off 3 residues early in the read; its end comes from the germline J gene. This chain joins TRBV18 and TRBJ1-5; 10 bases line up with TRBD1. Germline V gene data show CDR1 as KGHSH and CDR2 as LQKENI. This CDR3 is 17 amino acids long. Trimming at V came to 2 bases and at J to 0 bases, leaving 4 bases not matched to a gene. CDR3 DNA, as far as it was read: TGTGCCAGCTCACCAGGGACAGGGGCCGGTAGCAATCAGCCC. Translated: CASSPGTGAGSNQP. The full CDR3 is CASSPGTGAGSNQPQHF.

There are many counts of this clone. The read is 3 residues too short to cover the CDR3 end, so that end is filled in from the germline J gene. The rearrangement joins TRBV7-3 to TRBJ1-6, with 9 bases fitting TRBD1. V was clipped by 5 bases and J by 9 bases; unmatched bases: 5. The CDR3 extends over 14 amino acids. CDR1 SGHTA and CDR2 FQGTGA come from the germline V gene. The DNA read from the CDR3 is TGTGCCAGCAGCGCCGGGACAGGGTCTTCACCC. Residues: CASSAGTGSSP. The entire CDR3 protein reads CASSAGTGSSPLHF.